This TCR beta chain is from a study of graft-versus-host responses after intestinal transplantation (dated by TCRdb to about 2021). Turning to the overall study: The transplants that recipients received were multivisceral, liver-intestinal, or isolated intestinal. The cohort enrolled about two dozen intestinal transplant recipients including one retransplant, and 3 patients lacking pretransplant specimens were excluded. To identify alloreactive clones, pre-transplant mixed lymphocyte reaction products were sequenced and then compared with unstimulated pre-transplant donor and recipient T cells. Donor T cell macrochimerism was defined as a peak of at least 4% donor T cells among recipient peripheral blood mononuclear cells. Rather than being sequenced by the commercial service, samples from a few later patients were sequenced in-house on an Illumina MiSeq and processed with MiXCR. Every recipient was given anti-thymocyte globulin induction, followed by 2 to 3 years of maintenance tacrolimus and steroids. Bulk TCR-beta CDR3 sequencing was used to track graft-versus-host and host-versus-graft alloreactive T cell clones in the graft, circulation and bone marrow after intestinal transplantation.

The paper as a whole reports these results and caveats: Patients with donor T cell macrochimerism had high GvH to HvG T cell clonal ratios in their allografts. GvH clones were found in recipient bone marrow, and some of the GvH clones appeared earlier in ileal mucosa or blood, which is consistent with an intestinal mucosal origin. Early after transplant, peak levels of circulating GvH clones were found to be associated with declines in HvG clones. The relatively low number and heterogeneity of intestinal transplant patients limited the conclusions.

A remark on this clone: The clone's antigen remains unknown. Base qualities are not at hand, and no much larger clone is one base apart.

Library preparation was by the immunoSEQ multiplex PCR assay. Adaptive Biotechnologies carried out high-throughput TCR-beta CDR3 sequencing of genomic DNA for most patients. The original methods were these. TCR sequencing data were retrieved from Adaptive's ImmunoSEQ software for around 18 patients, whereas three other patients were processed with MiXCR and VDJtools. CDR3 nucleotide sequences shared between donor and recipient were removed because the origin of such sequences could not be assigned. To count as alloreactive, a clone needed at least 2-fold expansion over unstimulated cells and a minimum CFSE-low frequency of 0.002% (template counts) or 0.001% (read counts). A clone was considered mappable if detected in the sequenced pre-transplant spleen, lymph node, or MLR CFSE-low populations of the donor or recipient. Cumulative frequency of alloreactive clones was calculated as a percentage of all sequences weighted by copy number. TCRdb retrieved this table from immuneACCESS and kept in-frame rearrangements only. Not all clones are present; in checked studies, unresolved V genes account for under half, and no reason is known for the remainder. V and J calls plus clone size are reproduced from that table; the DNA served to infer D and trimming. The sample data list roughly 4,000 clones, and 70% to 90% of these were observed just once. Of the sample, around 5% falls within the top ten clones.

To isolate intraepithelial and lamina propria lymphocytes from graft specimens, dithiothreitol, EDTA incubations and collagenase D digestion were used. Bulk TCR-beta sequencing was performed on serial intestinal graft biopsy specimens collected as late as 600 days after transplant. V drops 1 base and J drops 2 bases, leaving 12 bases in between. Via the germline V gene, CDR1 is SGHVS and CDR2 FNYEAQ. Including cysteine and phenylalanine, the CDR3 has 15 amino acids. Only the CDR3 portion is preserved as DNA: 45 bases, with reading frame beginning at the first base. The specimen was ileum tissue, collected roughly 95 weeks after intestinal transplant. The chain is encoded by TRBV7-6 joined to TRBJ2-7; the D gene could be either TRBD1 or TRBD2, each agreeing at 5 bases. This TCR derives from a human patient who received an intestinal transplant, so some T cells may come from the graft donor. Here the CDR3 is given as CASSLGDPKTYEQYF. DNA sequence: TGTGCCAGCAGCTTAGGGGACCCGAAGACCTACGAGCAGTACTTC.